The 6 T cell receptor beta chains given below trace back to one sample, sequenced in a study of T cell responses to AZD1222 COVID-19 vaccine. Assay: immunoSEQ multiplex PCR; the TCRdb copy retains only in-frame clones and omits some. The sample holds 150,000 to 200,000 clones, more than 70% seen once. Sequences were derived from peripheral blood, sampled 28 days after the second AZD1222 dose. The receptors originated from an adult who received the AZD1222 COVID-19 vaccine.

The genes are TRBV5-1 and TRBJ2-5, with D possibly matching TRBD2 (5 bases). The V gene lost 4 bases and the J gene lost 4 bases, with 11 bases spanning the gap. Germline V gene lookup returns CDR1 SGHRS and CDR2 YFSETQ. The CDR3 covers 13 residues. The chain's CDR3 is CASSDPTTETQYF. CDR3 coding DNA: TGCGCCAGCAGCGATCCGACTACAGAGACCCAGTACTTC. Full variable domain (missing parts from reference TRBV5-1 and TRBJ2-5): KAGVTQTPRYLIKTRGQQVTLSCSPISGHRSVSWYQQTPGQGLQFLFEYFSETQRNKGNFPGRFSGRQFSNSRSEMNVSTLELGDSALYLCASSDPTTETQYFGPGTRLLVL.

This chain joins TRBV28 and TRBJ2-7; a weak D match, TRBD1 (6 bases). CDR3 size: 15 residues. V lost 5 bases and J 0 bases, leaving 14 bases between the germline ends. The germline gives CDR1 MDHEN, CDR2 SYDVKM. Here the CDR3 DNA reads TGTGCCAGCAGTACAGTAGGGACACCCTCCTACGAGCAGTACTTC. Its protein is CASSTVGTPSYEQYF.

This clone was counted once. V and J are TRBV28 and TRBJ1-5; perhaps TRBD1 as D (6 bases). CDR1 and CDR2 (germline): MDHEN, SYDVKM. This CDR3 is built from 15 residues. The V and J ends lost 6 bases and 3 bases respectively, with 15 bases between them. The DNA of the CDR3 is TGTGCCAGCAGCCTCGGAGGGGGTTACAATCAGCCCCAGCATTTT. It is translated as CASSLGGGYNQPQHF.

The chain is built from TRBV7-9 and TRBJ2-3; perhaps TRBD2 as D (5 bases). The V and J ends lost 5 bases and 4 bases respectively, with 10 bases between them. Looked up from germline, CDR1 is SEHNR and CDR2 is FQNEAQ (reference sequence). The CDR3 is 13 amino acids. CDR3 sequence reads: CASSQRVSDTQYF. CDR3 in DNA: TGTGCCAGCAGCCAGAGGGTTTCAGATACGCAGTATTTT. Complete variable domain (other parts from reference TRBV7-9 and TRBJ2-3): DTGVSQNPRHKITKRGQNVTFRCDPISEHNRLYWYRQTLGQGPEFLTYFQNEAQLEKSRLLSDRFSAERPKGSFSTLEIQRTEQGDSAMYLCASSQRVSDTQYFGPGTRLTVL.

V usage is TRBV18 and J usage is TRBJ1-2, with a weak D call TRBD1 (5 bases). The CDR3 contains 16 residues. The V end was cut by 1 base, the J end by 6 bases, with 18 bases between. CDR1 and CDR2 (germline): KGHSH, LQKENI. CDR3 nucleotides: TGTGCCAGCTCACCACTGTCCTCCGCACAGGCCGATGGCTACACCTTC. Protein: CASSPLSSAQADGYTF.

The rearrangement joins TRBV14 to TRBJ2-7; 12 bases line up with TRBD2. This CDR3 spans 19 amino acids. J gave up 5 bases and V 4 bases, and 18 bases lay outside the gene matches. The germline CDR1 and CDR2 sequences are SGHDN and FVKESK. The CDR3 nucleotides read TGTGCCAGCAGCCTCATCAGACTAGCGGGAGCCCACTTTATCCACGAGCAGTACTTC. Translated, it gives CASSLIRLAGAHFIHEQYF.